A single sample gave rise to the 2 T cell receptor beta chains below, sequenced in a study of cytomegalovirus exposure and HLA in healthy donors. PCR primers comprised 60 Vbeta and 13 Jbeta primers. Libraries were prepared by immunoSEQ multiplex PCR; TCRdb keeps only in-frame clonotypes and omits some of them. The repertoire holds fewer than 150,000 clones, just over 70% seen once, with 1.5% to 2% in the top ten. Sequencing was performed on PBMCs. The receptors shown here come from a young woman in good health and CMV-seronegative.

The chain is built from TRBV28 and TRBJ2-7; 9 nucleotides match TRBD1. The CDR3 sequence is 16 residues long. Losses at the gene ends were 4 bases for V and 5 bases for J; bases not matched to a gene: 12. The germline V gene encodes CDR1 MDHEN and CDR2 SYDVKM. CDR3 region: CASSSPNRGLRNEQYF. The CDR3, as DNA: TGTGCCAGCAGTTCCCCAAACAGGGGGCTAAGAAACGAGCAGTACTTC.

This rearrangement joins TRBV6-1 to TRBJ2-1; possibly TRBD2 for D (5 bases). Trimming took off 5 bases at V and 0 bases at J, with 8 bases between the two ends. The CDR3 spans 14 residues. The V gene's germline CDR1 is MNHNS and CDR2 SASEGT. The CDR3 here is CASSSGNSYNEQFF. The CDR3 DNA follows: TGTGCCAGCAGTTCGGGAAACTCCTACAATGAGCAGTTCTTC.